Below, 15 T cell receptor beta chains from the same sample are listed, as sequenced in a study of control samples from healthy donors and cancer patients. The assay was immunoSEQ multiplex PCR, and TCRdb's table has in-frame clones only and misses some. The sample lists about 120,000 clones; around nine tenths were seen once. The material sequenced was blood. The receptors shown here come from a man under 40 in good health.

This chain connects TRBV10-3 to TRBJ1-5; a possible D gene is TRBD1 (5 bases). This CDR3 comprises 13 residues. The germline gives CDR1 ENHRY, CDR2 SYGVKD. The V and J ends lost 7 bases and 4 bases respectively, with 11 bases between them. Written as DNA, the CDR3 is TGTGCCATCACCCGGGACCAAAATCAGCCCCAGCATTTT. It codes for CAITRDQNQPQHF.

The rearrangement joins TRBV30 to TRBJ1-2, with D possibly being TRBD1 (6 bases). Trimming shortened V by 0 bases and J by 8 bases, and 16 bases separated the two germline ends. Germline CDR1 is GTSNPN and CDR2 is SVGIG (reference sequence). This CDR3 has 14 residues. CDR3 in amino acids: CAWSVLRGARGYTF. The CDR3, as DNA: TGTGCCTGGAGTGTACTCCGGGGGGCAAGGGGCTACACCTTC.

V usage is TRBV4-2 and J usage is TRBJ2-6; D unclear. The length of the CDR3 is 15 residues. Germline V gene data show CDR1 as LGHNA and CDR2 as YNFKEQ. The ends were cut back, 2 bases at V and 2 bases at J, with 7 bases in the middle. The CDR3 nucleotides are TGTGCCAGCAGCCAAAAGGGTACTGGGGCCAACGTCCTGACTTTC. Translating it yields CASSQKGTGANVLTF.

This clone came up a few times. This sequence joins TRBV5-6 and TRBJ2-2; the D gene is possibly TRBD2 (5 bases). The V end lost 4 bases, the J end lost 7 bases, and 20 bases lay between the germline ends. Looked up from germline, CDR1 is SGHDT and CDR2 is YYEEEE. The CDR3 contains 16 residues. The CDR3 bases are TGTGCCAGCAGCCCCCACCGGTCCGACTATGTCGGGGAGCTGTTTTTT. Protein product: CASSPHRSDYVGELFF.

This clone is a singleton in its sample. This chain uses TRBV10-3 with TRBJ2-1; possible D gene TRBD2, 6 bases. Germline V gene sequence: CDR1 ENHRY, CDR2 SYGVKD. Trimming removed 5 bases from V and 8 bases from J, with 19 bases in between. This CDR3 has 15 residues. The CDR3 is CAISLPGDMNDEQFF. CDR3 DNA: TGTGCCATCAGTCTACCGGGGGATATGAACGATGAGCAGTTCTTC.

This clone is judged medium-sized (0.01 to 0.1%). V gene TRBV7-7 combines with J gene TRBJ2-5; TRBD1 is a possible D gene (5 bases). Looked up from germline, CDR1 is SSHAT and CDR2 is FNYEAQ (reference sequence). V lost 5 bases and J lost 2, with 15 bases in between. CDR3 length: 15 residues. DNA of the CDR3: TGTGCCAGCAGCCCACTATCAGGGCAGCAAGAGACCCAGTACTTC. As protein: CASSPLSGQQETQYF.

This clone was picked up one time. V and J are TRBV7-9 and TRBJ2-7; 7 bases match TRBD2. Germline V gene sequence: CDR1 SEHNR, CDR2 FQNEAQ (reference sequence). CDR3 length: 15 amino acids. V lost 4 bases and J lost 0; bases outside the gene matches: 6. The CDR3 loop is CASSSSSGSSYEQYF. The DNA of the CDR3 is TGTGCCAGCAGCTCTTCTAGCGGAAGCTCCTACGAGCAGTACTTC.

This clone was counted at least ten times. The rearrangement uses TRBV7-2 and TRBJ2-3; TRBD2 aligns across 8 bases. Germline values: CDR1 SGHTA, CDR2 FQGNSA. The J segment lost 2 bases and the V segment lost 4 bases, leaving 5 bases of the junction unmatched. This CDR3 region has 15 residues. CDR3 in amino acids: CASSSKRGSTDTQYF. The CDR3 DNA follows: TGTGCCAGCAGCTCCAAGCGGGGGTCCACAGATACGCAGTATTTT.

Comments on this clone: Mismatch with germline at one junction end may stem from a read error. This chain joins TRBV29-1 and TRBJ1-2; no clear D. The CDR3 length is 11 residues. CDR1 is SQVTM, CDR2 ANQGSEA, per germline. The CDR3, as DNA: TGCAGCGTTCAAGACTTGGGGGGCTACACCTTC. This gives the protein CSVQDLGGYTF.

The chain recombines TRBV11-2 with TRBJ1-6, with D tentatively TRBD1 (6 bases). This CDR3 has 15 amino acids. Trimming cost V 0 bases and J 10 bases, with 13 bases left between them. From germline, CDR1 is SGHAT and CDR2 FQNNGV. The CDR3 sequence is CASSLDGGHGSPLHF. The CDR3, as DNA: TGTGCCAGCAGCTTAGATGGGGGGCACGGATCACCCCTCCACTTT. Variable domain in full (rest from reference TRBV11-2 and TRBJ1-6): EAGVAQSPRYKIIEKRQSVAFWCNPISGHATLYWYQQILGQGPKLLIQFQNNGVVDDSQLPKDRFSAERLKGVDSTLKIQPAKLEDSAVYLCASSLDGGHGSPLHFGNGTRLTVT.

The rearrangement uses TRBV3-1 (or the pseudogene TRBV3-2) and TRBJ2-2; 7 bases align to TRBD2. The germline V gene has CDR1 LGHDT and CDR2 YNNKEL (reference sequence). The J segment lost 2 bases and the V segment lost 6 bases, leaving 3 bases of the junction unmatched. This CDR3 contains 14 residues. The CDR3 nucleotides read TGTGCCAGCAGGGGACTATTCAACACCGGGGAGCTGTTTTTT. Its protein is CASRGLFNTGELFF.

V and J are TRBV18 and TRBJ1-3, with D perhaps matching TRBD1 (6 bases). Germline V gene sequence: CDR1 KGHSH, CDR2 LQKENI. The ends were cut back, 6 bases at V and 0 bases at J, with 15 bases in the middle. CDR3 length equals 16 residues. CDR3 residues: CASSYPQGSSGNTIYF. The CDR3, as DNA: TGTGCCAGCTCGTACCCTCAGGGGAGCTCTGGAAACACCATATATTTT.

V is TRBV7-8 and J is TRBJ2-1; D is unclear. The germline CDR1 and CDR2 sequences are SGHVS and FQNEAQ. The CDR3 runs 11 residues. Deletions cut 9 bases from V and 7 bases from J, with 10 bases between. The chain's CDR3 is CASQRQNEQFF. For the CDR3, the DNA is TGTGCCAGTCAAAGGCAGAATGAGCAGTTCTTC.

DNA of the CDR3: TGTGCCATCAGTGAGTCGGTCGGGACAGGGGAGACCCAGTACTTC. It specifies CAISESVGTGETQYF. The rearrangement links TRBV10-3 to TRBJ2-5; 9 bases agree with TRBD1. The CDR3 covers 15 residues. Germline CDR1 reads ENHRY; CDR2 reads SYGVKD. V lost 0 bases to trimming and J lost 5 bases; unmatched junction nucleotides: 4.

This chain uses TRBV7-3 with TRBJ1-1; D is unclear. The CDR3 covers 13 residues. Trimming pared 3 bases from V and 1 base from J, leaving 6 bases between. Germline assignment: CDR1 SGHTA and CDR2 FQGTGA. The CDR3 is CASSFAGNTEAFF. The CDR3 DNA is TGTGCCAGCAGCTTTGCCGGGAACACTGAAGCTTTCTTT.